This TCR beta chain was identified in a study of cytomegalovirus exposure and HLA in healthy donors (dated by TCRdb to 2016 to 2017). Describing the broader study: An earlier analysis of approximately 640 of the donors reported 250 to 300 Gb of sequence data and more than 90 million unique TCR beta sequences from roughly 180 million T cells. Approximately 300 gigabases of sequencing data and tens of millions of unique TCR sequences were included in an early release covering roughly 700 HLA-typed donors. Of the roughly 400 genotyped donors, 65% to 90% fell in the genetic ancestry cluster associated with self-reported Caucasian donors. The study was designed to test whether signatures of past pathogen exposure could be identified by cataloging public T cell receptors. Using immunosequencing, the study profiled T cell repertoires from fewer than 850 subjects and related those repertoires to cytomegalovirus serostatus. In addition to the first cohort of 666 subjects, a separate validation cohort of 120 different subjects was used. To predict cytomegalovirus infection status, the study combined high-throughput TCR immunosequencing, statistical association of individual TCRs with disease status, and machine learning. To study patterns of TCR occurrence, a later analysis re-analyzed previously published TCR beta repertoires from around 670 donors and added high-resolution HLA genotyping. Rather than using new phenotypic data, the later analysis identified candidate immune exposures from TCR beta sequences and from how often those sequences occurred across donors. An earlier analysis of 500 to 650 of the donors applied high-throughput TCR beta sequencing to assess whether each TCR beta V gene segment acted as functional or pseudogenic. Donor age, sex, ethnicity and CMV serostatus were compiled together with the repertoire data. A later genetic analysis took genome-wide SNP genotypes for about three fifths of the 666 donors and used that subset as a discovery cohort. All discovery cohort repertoires had been generated on a single sequencing platform. Class I and class II HLA loci were covered by the typing at four-digit resolution. The number of typed donors differed by locus: about 620-630 for A, B, C, DRB1 and DQB1; 500 to 550 for DQA1; 606 for DPA1; and some 450 for DPB1. A handful of DR-DQ haplotypes were treated as single units for association and clustering because of strong linkage in the cohort. On average, roughly 250,000 unique TCR beta nucleotide sequences were sequenced per donor among about 400 genotyped donors of the cohort, with roughly 19% of those sequences being non-productive.

With respect to this clone: Its antigen specificity is not known. Base qualities were left out, and no much larger clone turns up one base away.

Via the germline V gene, CDR1 is SGHAT and CDR2 FQNNGV. Trimming accounts for 8 bases at V and 1 base at J, while the number of junction bases matched to no gene is 20. The cysteine opens and the phenylalanine closes a CDR3 of 19 amino acids. The kept DNA is CDR3 alone, 57 bases in frame from the first base. General study outcomes and caveats: The authors suggested that the approach could potentially be extended to other disease states and immunological phenotypes. In an earlier analysis of fewer than 750 of the donors, most TCR beta V segments were observed in productive rearrangements about 87% or about 30% of the time, broadly matching IMGT annotations. When HLA alleles, especially DR and DQ, strongly co-occurred, attributing TCR associations to individual alleles was difficult. Linkage disequilibrium might explain the correlated functional status among segregating V segments, but an unknown experimental factor could not be ruled out. At a false discovery rate of 0.05, a later analysis linked roughly 17,000 TCR beta sequences to specific HLA alleles. A total of 150 to 200 TCR beta chains were listed by the study as associated with cytomegalovirus. A later analysis reported that several top co-occurrence clusters appeared linked to parvovirus B19, influenza, CMV and Epstein-Barr virus. Sequencing depth was assumed to be roughly uniform across donors in the presence/absence analyses, though that assumption may not hold. According to a later analysis, most CMV-associated TCR beta chains appeared to be HLA-restricted, and the HLA associations seemed to be driven largely by CMV exposure. A later genetic analysis associated a missense DCLRE1C variant with V-gene and J-gene trimming of TCR beta chains, and an independent cohort replicated the association. HLA typing was unavailable for some donors at each locus, so association tests used only the typed subset. In a later analysis, TCR association rates were found to vary across HLA loci, with the most associated TCRs seen for DRB1 alleles and the fewest for HLA-C alleles. A few of the identified cytomegalovirus-associated TCR beta chains were confirmed in vitro to be specific for cytomegalovirus antigens. The 87-base-pair reads could not distinguish some IMGT-functional V segments, including TRBV6-2 and TRBV6-3, so those segments were excluded. Compared with the roughly 700-donor mean, donors in an Asian-associated ancestry cluster had fewer N-insertions in productive TCRs, according to a later genetic analysis. Compared with equally common non-associated chains, HLA-associated TCR beta chains in a later analysis were more clonally expanded and had lower generation probabilities. The sequencing pipeline was judged likely to have produced a cluster of highly shared sequence variants as a technical artifact. A further reported finding was that TCR beta sequences accurately predicted the HLA-A and HLA-B alleles for most subjects in the first cohort. For the cohort, immune exposure information was limited to CMV serostatus. The classifier was reported to diagnose cytomegalovirus status with high specificity and sensitivity in both the original and validation cohorts. Roughly 17 rarely observed V segments, including chromosome 9 orphons, were excluded from the earlier analysis of almost 600 of the donors because counts were too low. Across donors, most TCR sequences were observed very rarely, whereas some public TCRs were present in many individuals. The cohort was sequenced for TCR beta chains only, and without alpha or paired-chain data the features that could be detected were limited.

The cohort was made up of 500 to 850 healthy bone marrow donors. At the time of sampling, all cohort members were nominally healthy, though unrecorded immune exposures were likely present. The donor tested CMV seropositive and was one of the 289 seropositive cohort members. A peripheral blood sample was provided by each donor, and peripheral blood mononuclear cells were used for TCR beta sequencing. Genomic DNA was extracted from the blood cell samples with the Qiagen DNeasy Blood Extraction Kit. Libraries were built with the immunoSEQ multiplex PCR assay. For the multiplex PCR, a mixture combining 60 forward primers for TCR Vbeta segments and 13 reverse primers for TCR Jbeta segments was used. A multiplex PCR assay on genomic DNA amplified the CDR3 region of rearranged TCR beta genes. On the Illumina HiSeq System, the amplified TCR beta libraries were sequenced as 87-base-pair reads. Regarding the original processing steps: A later analysis counted 75 million to 100 million unique TCR beta chains across the approximately 700 repertoires, and some 11 million of these chains were shared by at least two donors. A nearest-neighbor algorithm error-corrected the raw reads and collapsed the reads into unique sequences, merging closely related sequences to remove PCR and sequencing errors. To assign V, D and J gene segments, CDR3 sequences were aligned to IMGT reference sequences. Each retained sequence needed at least a six-nucleotide match to both a V gene segment and a J gene segment. Rearrangements were classified as productive when the CDR3 lacked stop codons and remained in frame with V and J, and all other rearrangements were classified as non-productive. Following IMGT convention, CDR3 was defined as the stretch from the second conserved V-encoded cysteine up to the conserved J-encoded phenylalanine. Sequences without an unambiguous match to a single V gene segment were excluded from the earlier analysis of almost 600 of the donors. An earlier analysis of approximately 590 of the donors classified V segments as functional when productive rearrangements were above 56.7% and as segregating when the standard deviation between donors was above 5%. A statistical classification framework was built to diagnose cytomegalovirus status from the catalog of TCR beta chain sequences. V and J gene assignment, in a later analysis, came from comparing TCR nucleotide sequences with IMGT/GENE-DB human TR gene sequences. A later analysis assigned CDR3 sequences and most-parsimonious VDJ recombination scenarios with the TCRdist pipeline. In a later analysis, each TCR beta chain was defined by its CDR3 amino acid sequence together with its V-gene family, and reads lacking a unique V-gene family were excluded. In a later analysis, some 600 highly shared, low-generation-probability nucleotide sequences were removed to address suspected cross-contamination and a sequencing artifact. In a later analysis, a clonal expansion index for each public chain was calculated from normalized within-repertoire ranks of inferred template counts. In a later analysis, generation probabilities were computed with a VDJ recombination model fitted to out-of-frame rearrangements, and the resulting probabilities were checked against IGoR. In a later analysis, TCR-TCR, TCR-HLA and TCR-CMV co-occurrence was scored with hypergeometric tests, and a repertoire-size bias correction was applied to TCR pairs. In a later analysis, false discovery rates were estimated by permuting HLA or CMV assignments 20 times. A later analysis grouped co-occurring TCRs with DBSCAN, adding TCRdist sequence similarity when clustering within HLA-allele-positive subsets. For co-occurrence clustering, repertoires with fewer than 30,000 or more than 120,000 public chains were excluded, along with four to six repertoires with anomalous nucleotide sharing. Imported from immuneACCESS, the table was reduced by TCRdb to in-frame sequences with V and J called. These copies leave out some clones; in studies compared against another copy, an unresolved V gene accounts for under half, and the cause of the remainder is not known. The V and J calls and clone size come from that table; D and trimming were worked out from the DNA. The sample profile shows around 200,000 clones; 77% of them were found once. The ten largest clonotypes hold around 3.5% of the sample.

The chain is encoded by TRBV11-2 joined to TRBJ2-3; 8 junctional bases match TRBD1. The sequence was collected from a woman aged 55-69 years in good health and CMV-seropositive. Sequences were obtained from PBMCs. In nucleotide form, the sequence is TGTGCCAGCTCCCAGAGTAGGGGCAGGGGGCGCCTTGGCACAGATACGCAGTATTTT. This codes for CASSQSRGRGRLGTDTQYF.